This passage covers 7 T cell receptor beta chains from one sample sequenced in a study of shared T cell receptors in the human thymus (dated by TCRdb to the early 2020s). The library came from the immunoSEQ multiplex PCR assay. The immuneACCESS repertoire file appears here via TCRdb, limited to in-frame rearrangements. These files lack a portion of the clones; in checked studies, under half of the deficit traces to unresolved V genes, and the cause of the others is not known. In all, the sample holds hundreds of thousands of clones, and approximately 80% of those were seen once. Together, the top ten hold roughly 0.013% of the sample. These data were likewise used in another study, on human thymus T cells.

The specimen sequenced was thymocytes. The receptors derive from a boy under two years old with a congenital heart defect. Donor details come from another sample of the same person, matched by shared clones.

The chain couples TRBV9 to TRBJ2-7, with 9 bases fitting TRBD2. CDR1 SGDLS and CDR2 YYNGEE come from the germline V gene. This CDR3 is built from 13 residues. J gave up 2 bases and V 5 bases, and 2 bases lay outside the gene matches. The CDR3 region is CASSSGRPYEQYF. For the CDR3, the DNA is TGTGCCAGCAGTAGCGGGAGACCCTACGAGCAGTACTTC.

This clone was found a few times. As DNA, the CDR3 is TGCGCCAGCAGTGGTCGGGACTTGGGGCACGAGCAGTACTTC. Residues: CASSGRDLGHEQYF. The chain couples TRBV10-2 to TRBJ2-7; weak D call: TRBD2 (6 bases). The germline V gene has CDR1 WSHSY and CDR2 SAAADI. Trimming stripped 4 bases from V and 5 bases from J, with 15 bases between. The CDR3 loop spans 14 amino acids.

The chain couples TRBV2 to TRBJ2-7, with 10 positions matching TRBD2. The germline gives CDR1 SNHLY, CDR2 FYNNEI. V was clipped by 1 base and J by 3 bases; unmatched bases: 15. This CDR3 is 19 amino acids long. The CDR3 loop is CASSEDPAPSSGSIYEQYF. In DNA form, the CDR3 reads TGTGCCAGCAGTGAAGACCCGGCGCCTTCTAGCGGGAGTATCTACGAGCAGTACTTC.

V is TRBV5-5 and J is TRBJ2-7, with 7 bases that match TRBD1. The CDR3 extends over 13 amino acids. In germline, CDR1 is SGHKS, CDR2 YYEKEE (reference sequence). V was clipped by 4 bases and J by 2 bases; unmatched bases: 3. The CDR3 here is CASSRGQAYEQYF. The CDR3 coding sequence is TGTGCCAGCAGCCGAGGACAGGCCTACGAGCAGTACTTC.

This chain links TRBV5-8 with TRBJ1-5; 7 bases fit TRBD1. CDR1 and CDR2 (germline): SGHTS, YDEGEE. V lost 4 bases, J lost 6 bases, and 7 bases stayed unmatched. This CDR3 contains 14 residues. The CDR3 DNA reads TGTGCCAGCAGCCATACAGGGGACAGTCAGCCCCAGCATTTT. It specifies CASSHTGDSQPQHF.

The table lists this clone with a few counts. This chain uses TRBV14 with TRBJ2-7; 9 bases agree with TRBD1. The ends lost 0 bases at V and 2 bases at J; junction bases unmatched: 2. The germline V gene encodes CDR1 SGHDN and CDR2 FVKESK. The CDR3 length is 15 residues. DNA for the CDR3: TGTGCCAGCAGCCAAGATAGGACAGGGGCCTACGAGCAGTACTTC. It yields the protein CASSQDRTGAYEQYF.

The V call is TRBV12-2, the J call TRBJ2-1; the table assigns TRBD2, which was not confirmed against the DNA. TRBV12-2 is noted as a pseudogene. There are 15 residues in the CDR3. The CDR3 region is CASRLAGEGNDEQFF. The CDR3 DNA is TGTGCAAGTCGCTTAGCCGGGGAGGGGAACGATGAGCAGTTCTTC.